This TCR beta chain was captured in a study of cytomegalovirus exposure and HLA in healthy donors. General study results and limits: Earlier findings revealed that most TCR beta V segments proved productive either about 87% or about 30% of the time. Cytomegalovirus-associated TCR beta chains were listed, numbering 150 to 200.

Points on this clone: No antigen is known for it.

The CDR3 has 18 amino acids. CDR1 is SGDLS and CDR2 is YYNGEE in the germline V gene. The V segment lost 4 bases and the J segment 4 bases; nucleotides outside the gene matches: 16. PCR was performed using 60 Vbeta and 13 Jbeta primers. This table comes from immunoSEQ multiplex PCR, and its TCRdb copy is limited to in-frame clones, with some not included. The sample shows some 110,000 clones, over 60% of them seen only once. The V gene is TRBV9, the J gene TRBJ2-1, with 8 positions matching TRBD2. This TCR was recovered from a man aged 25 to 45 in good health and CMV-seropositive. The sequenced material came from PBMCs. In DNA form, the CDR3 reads TGTGCCAGCAGCCCCCAAGGGAGGGAGCGGGGGAATTACAATGAGCAGTTCTTC. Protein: CASSPQGRERGNYNEQFF.